This TCR beta chain was found in a study of post-analysis software for immune sequencing data. Study context: Disease trajectories encompassed relapsing-remitting, secondary progressive and progressive-relapsing multiple sclerosis.

This clonotype was counted a few times. What it binds is not known. Study-wide findings and caveats: Significantly decreased normalized Chao1 diversity was recorded for multiple sclerosis patients relative to controls. Four or five TRBV segments occurring more often in patients than controls included TRBV5-6, TRBV5-1 and TRBV20-1.

V lost 4 bases and J lost 4, with 16 bases in between. CDR1 is SEHNR, CDR2 FQNEAQ, per germline (reference sequence). The CDR3 runs 16 residues. Unique molecular identifiers were built into the TCR beta cDNA libraries. Input amounts of 1 to 10 million T cells were used. These gave around 500,000 cDNA molecules, so each molecule approximated one T cell. One entry per CDR3 protein, called by TCRdb with MiXCR from the PCR reads. The sample lists fewer than 900,000 distinct CDR3 sequences, about half occurring once. The chain carries TRBV7-9 and TRBJ1-4; tentatively, D is TRBD1 (5 bases). The specimen sequenced was blood. This receptor was taken from a girl under 18 with multiple sclerosis. The CDR3 here is CASSYSRDGYNEKLFF. The CDR3 DNA reads TGTGCCAGCAGCTACTCACGGGACGGCTATAATGAAAAACTGTTTTTT.